These 21 T cell receptor beta chains came from one sample sequenced in a study of shared clonotypes between healthy human individuals. Sequenced by immunoSEQ multiplex PCR; TCRdb stores in-frame clones only, minus some. Of about 2.4 million clones detected, more than 90% appear once; the ten largest clones hold under 0.15%. Source material: naive CD4+ T cells sorted from blood. As for subset: CD45RA+ positively selected. Receptor source: a man aged 18 to 30 in good health.

The chain recombines TRBV28 with TRBJ2-2, with unresolved D. The V end was cut by 6 bases, the J end by 9 bases, with 8 bases between. CDR1 is MDHEN and CDR2 is SYDVKM in the germline V gene. The CDR3 has 11 residues. The CDR3 nucleotides read TGTGCCAGCAGCCCTGGGCGGGAGCTGTTTTTT. Protein product: CASSPGRELFF.

The V gene is TRBV11-2, the J gene TRBJ2-1; 7 nucleotides match TRBD2. Germline V gives CDR1 SGHAT, CDR2 FQNNGV. The ends lost 3 bases at V and 4 bases at J; junction bases unmatched: 12. This CDR3 spans 17 amino acids. CDR3 sequence (DNA): TGTGCCAGCAGCTTGCGGATCGCGGGAGATAAATACAATGAGCAGTTCTTC. Its translation is CASSLRIAGDKYNEQFF.

This clone showed up just once. The gene calls are TRBV28 and TRBJ1-4; no definite D call. The CDR3 loop spans 15 amino acids. Germline loops: CDR1 MDHEN, CDR2 SYDVKM. The V end was cut by 6 bases, the J end by 5 bases, with 16 bases between. CDR3 region: CASRPSPGENEKLFF. DNA of the CDR3: TGTGCCAGCAGACCCTCCCCCGGAGAGAATGAAAAACTGTTTTTT.

This chain links TRBV28 with TRBJ1-5; tentative D call: TRBD1 (5 bases). Trimming took off 3 bases at V and 2 bases at J, with 8 bases between the two ends. The CDR3 sequence is 14 residues long. Germline CDR1 is MDHEN and CDR2 is SYDVKM. DNA of the CDR3: TGTGCCAGCAGTTTGTCAGGGCGCAATCAGCCCCAGCATTTT. Translation: CASSLSGRNQPQHF.

The chain couples TRBV28 to TRBJ1-1; 8 bases line up with TRBD1. V was pared by 9 bases and J by 0 bases, with 6 bases of the junction left unmatched. The CDR3 totals 14 residues. Looked up from germline, CDR1 is MDHEN and CDR2 is SYDVKM. The CDR3 spells CASRTGSMNTEAFF. Written as DNA, the CDR3 is TGTGCCAGTCGGACAGGGTCCATGAACACTGAAGCTTTCTTT.

This chain connects TRBV2 to TRBJ2-2, with 12 bases aligning to TRBD2. V lost 6 bases, J lost 7 bases, and 6 bases stayed unmatched. Germline values: CDR1 SNHLY, CDR2 FYNNEI. This CDR3 contains 15 residues. This chain's CDR3 is CASRDRLAGDGELFF. CDR3 DNA sequence: TGTGCCAGCAGGGACCGACTAGCGGGAGACGGGGAGCTGTTTTTT.

The rearrangement uses TRBV30 and TRBJ2-4; D is undetermined. Trimming took 5 bases from V and 1 from J, leaving 6 bases between them. The CDR3 has 12 residues. The V gene's germline CDR1 is GTSNPN and CDR2 SVGIG (reference sequence). The CDR3 spells CAWAGAKNIQYF. The CDR3 DNA sequence: TGTGCCTGGGCCGGGGCCAAAAACATTCAGTACTTC.

In its sample, this clone was seen once. Other DNA variants within this sample encode the same CDR3. The rearrangement uses TRBV5-1 and TRBJ2-3, with 7 bases lining up with TRBD2. This CDR3 is built from 14 residues. The V gene's germline CDR1 is SGHRS and CDR2 YFSETQ. The V gene end was trimmed by 3 bases and the J gene end by 2 bases; junction bases not matched to a gene: 3. CDR3 coding DNA: TGCGCCAGCAGCTCGGGAGGCTACACAGATACGCAGTATTTT. Amino acid sequence: CASSSGGYTDTQYF.

This sequence joins TRBV4-3 and TRBJ2-1, with 12 bases lining up with TRBD2. Germline CDR1 is LGHNA and CDR2 is YSLEER. The trim removed 0 bases at V and 7 bases at J, leaving 7 bases unmatched. This CDR3 has 17 amino acids. The CDR3 DNA reads TGCGCCAGCAGCCAAGATCTGACTAGCGGGAGTTATAATGAGCAGTTCTTC. Protein: CASSQDLTSGSYNEQFF.

This clone was seen just once. The V call is TRBV6-6, the J call TRBJ2-1; D not certain. The CDR3 extends over 12 amino acids. Trimming left V 3 bases short and J 7 bases short, with 7 bases between. Germline CDR1 is MNHNY and CDR2 is SVGAGI (reference sequence). The CDR3 region is CASSYRGNEQFF. Written as DNA, the CDR3 is TGTGCCAGCAGTTATAGAGGTAATGAGCAGTTCTTC.

The gene calls are TRBV29-1 and TRBJ1-2; TRBD1 might be the D (6 bases). Between the trimmed V and J ends, which lost 4 bases and 6 bases, there was a span of 15 bases. CDR1 SQVTM and CDR2 ANQGSEA come from the germline V gene. The CDR3 totals 13 residues. CDR3 amino acids: CSVVGDTRHGYTF. CDR3 bases: TGCAGCGTTGTGGGGGACACGCGACATGGCTACACCTTC.

The rearrangement uses TRBV15 and TRBJ2-7; a possible D gene is TRBD2 (5 bases). Trimming took 0 bases from V and 2 from J, leaving 11 bases between them. The CDR3 length is 15 residues. CDR1 and CDR2 from the germline V gene are LNHNV and YYDKDF (reference sequence). DNA of the CDR3: TGTGCCACCAGCAGAGATACGAGGGCCCCCTACGAGCAGTACTTC. As protein: CATSRDTRAPYEQYF. Complete variable domain (other parts from reference TRBV15 and TRBJ2-7): DAMVIQNPRYQVTQFGKPVTLSCSQTLNHNVMYWYQQKSSQAPKLLFHYYDKDFNNEADTPDNFQSRRPNTSFCFLDIRSPGLGDTAMYLCATSRDTRAPYEQYFGPGTRLTVT.

Of note for this clone: Other nucleotide sequences from this sample produce the same CDR3. The rearrangement links TRBV6-1 to TRBJ1-5; 7 nucleotides align to TRBD1. The ends lost 6 bases at V and 6 bases at J; junction bases unmatched: 8. The CDR3 has 14 residues. The germline V gene encodes CDR1 MNHNS and CDR2 SASEGT. The DNA for the CDR3 is TGTGCCAGCAGCCTACAGGGGAGAGGTCAGCCCCAGCATTTT. It translates to CASSLQGRGQPQHF.

The chain couples TRBV30 to TRBJ1-4, with D maybe TRBD1 (6 bases). The CDR3 covers 15 residues. Germline CDR1 GTSNPN, CDR2 SVGIG (reference sequence). The V gene lost 3 bases and the J gene lost 8 bases, with 19 bases spanning the gap. CDR3: CAWSEYRGRREKLFF. The DNA of the CDR3 is TGTGCCTGGAGCGAATATAGGGGGAGAAGGGAAAAACTGTTTTTT.

The chain combines TRBV10-3 with TRBJ2-6; D is undetermined. V was cut by 10 bases and J by 1 base, with 23 bases left in between. CDR3 length: 18 amino acids. Per germline, CDR1 ENHRY and CDR2 SYGVKD. The CDR3 DNA is TGTGCCACCCATTATGCACCGGACGTCGTTTCTGGGGCCAACGTCCTGACTTTC. It encodes CATHYAPDVVSGANVLTF.

The rearrangement links TRBV9 to TRBJ1-3, with D unclear. This CDR3 has 17 residues. CDR1 is SGDLS and CDR2 is YYNGEE in the germline V gene. Trimming took off 0 bases at V and 3 bases at J, with 16 bases between the two ends. CDR3 sequence (DNA): TGTGCCAGCAGCGTAGCTTTCGGGGAAAAAGATGGAAACACCATATATTTT. The encoded protein is CASSVAFGEKDGNTIYF.

This chain links TRBV5-4 with TRBJ1-1, with a tentative D call TRBD1 (5 bases). The length of the CDR3 is 15 residues. Deletions cut 5 bases from V and 5 bases from J, with 19 bases between. The germline CDR1 and CDR2 sequences are SGHNT and YYREEE (reference sequence). The CDR3 nucleotides are TGTGCCAGCAGTTCCTTGAAAGGGGCTTGGACTGAAGCTTTCTTT. Its protein is CASSSLKGAWTEAFF.

On this clone itself: At the DNA level, this CDR3 is encoded by other sequences in the same sample as well. The V gene is TRBV6-1, the J gene TRBJ2-7; D uncertain. The germline CDR1 and CDR2 sequences are MNHNS and SASEGT. CDR3 length equals 11 residues. V lost 4 bases and J 3 bases, leaving 4 bases between the germline ends. This CDR3 is CASSAGYEQYF. In DNA, the CDR3 is TGTGCCAGCAGTGCAGGCTACGAGCAGTACTTC.

A few counts support this clone. The chain combines TRBV6-6 with TRBJ1-4; 10 positions match TRBD1. V trimming: 4 bases; J trimming: 7 bases; junction bases outside the gene matches: 3. CDR1 is MNHNY and CDR2 is SVGAGI in the germline V gene (reference sequence). The CDR3 runs to 14 residues. CDR3 sequence reads: CASSSGQGTEKLFF. The CDR3 bases are TGTGCCAGCAGTTCGGGACAGGGGACTGAAAAACTGTTTTTT.

The sample holds a few counts of this clone. The sample has other DNA sequences that encode this CDR3 too. The chain is built from TRBV9 and TRBJ2-7, with a weak D call TRBD1 (6 bases). CDR3 length equals 14 residues. Germline CDR1 SGDLS, CDR2 YYNGEE. The V and J ends lost 0 bases and 1 base respectively, with 8 bases between them. The CDR3 DNA is TGTGCCAGCAGCGTAGGGGGGCCATCCTACGAGCAGTACTTC. Encoded protein: CASSVGGPSYEQYF.

To note about this clone: Other DNA sequences in the same sample also yield this CDR3. The rearrangement joins TRBV6-6 to TRBJ2-5; perhaps D is TRBD1 or TRBD2 (5 bases each). The CDR3 sequence is 14 residues long. CDR1 is MNHNY and CDR2 is SVGAGI in the germline V gene (reference sequence). The V and J ends lost 0 bases and 1 base respectively, with 6 bases between them. DNA of the CDR3: TGTGCCAGCAGTTACTCAGGGACCCAAGAGACCCAGTACTTC. It yields the protein CASSYSGTQETQYF.